This T cell receptor beta chain comes out of a study of T cells in Graves' hyperthyroidism and ophthalmopathy. Study-wide results and limits: Separation of ophthalmopathy from stable hyperthyroidism was achieved by a 13 V-J model. A median around 6.8 months before onset, the model predicted ophthalmopathy.

This clonotype showed up many times. Its antigen remains unknown. TCR beta CDR3 regions were amplified from RNA transcripts. The HTBI primer set drove a first-round RT-PCR of the TCR CDR3. One entry per CDR3 protein results from TCRdb running MiXCR on the multiplex PCR reads. The profile covers 620,000 or so distinct CDR3 sequences, with approximately 15% appearing a single time and around 12% taken by the ten largest. Orbital computed tomography and thyroid ultrasound, together with serum TRAb and thyroxine and clinical symptoms, were used for diagnoses. The CDR3 sequence is 15 residues long. Germline V lookup: CDR1 SNHLY, CDR2 FYNNEI. V lost 6 bases and J lost 0, with 15 bases in between.

This receptor was taken from a woman aged 45-59 years with Graves' ophthalmopathy. This chain joins TRBV2 and TRBJ2-7; D might be TRBD2 (6 bases). Sequenced: blood. The CDR3: CASRAGLLLSYEQYF. The DNA for the CDR3 is TGTGCCAGCAGGGCGGGACTCCTCCTCTCCTACGAGCAGTACTTC.